In its sample, the clone carrying this T cell receptor (beta chain) was seen many times. The data were obtained in a study of neurological immune-mediated disorders. MiXCR, run by TCRdb on the 5' RACE reads, gives a single entry per CDR3 protein. Of 55,000 to 70,000 distinct CDR3 sequences in the sample, approximately 10% were seen once. There are 17 residues in the CDR3. V was cut by 6 bases and J by 2 bases, with 17 bases left in between. The sequenced sample was PBMCs. This receptor was taken from a man aged 60 to 75 in good health. The rearrangement links TRBV12-3 or TRBV12-4 to TRBJ1-6, with D unresolved. CDR3 in amino acids: CASRSGRQGTYNSPLHF. The CDR3 DNA reads as TGTGCCAGCAGGTCTGGCAGGCAAGGCACCTATAATTCACCCCTCCACTTT.